The 11 T cell receptor beta chains below were found in one sample sequenced in a study of blood T cell repertoires in COVID-19. TCRdb's copy holds only in-frame clones and misses some; the assay was immunoSEQ multiplex PCR. The table lists about 190,000 clones, 84% of them singletons. Sequencing used PBMCs or T cells enriched from blood (not recorded which). All receptors come from a woman aged 25 to 39 who had been exposed to COVID-19.

Note on this clone: At one end, the junction sequence differs from germline, possibly due to a read error. The rearrangement joins TRBV7-7 to TRBJ2-7, with 12 positions matching TRBD2. The CDR3 has 17 amino acids. The V gene's germline CDR1 is SSHAT and CDR2 FNYEAQ (reference sequence). CDR3 sequence (DNA): TGTGCTAGCAGCTTAAAGTGTCTAGCGGGGGGGCACAGGGAGCAGTACTTC. Translated, it gives CASSLKCLAGGHREQYF.

CDR3 sequence (DNA): TGTGCCAGCAGTCCGGGAAGTCAAGGCAATCAGCCCCAGCATTTT. Translation: CASSPGSQGNQPQHF. This chain uses TRBV6-5 with TRBJ1-5, with unresolved D. Germline CDR1 is MNHEY and CDR2 is SVGAGI. The CDR3 loop spans 15 amino acids. The V end lost 5 bases, the J end lost 2 bases, and 13 bases lay between the germline ends.

This clone was counted at least ten times. The chain has TRBV18 and TRBJ1-6; the match to TRBD1 covers 8 bases. V trimming: 3 bases; J trimming: 5 bases; junction bases outside the gene matches: 3. Germline values: CDR1 KGHSH, CDR2 LQKENI. This CDR3 is built from 15 residues. The CDR3 loop reads CASSPEQGDNSPLHF. CDR3 DNA: TGTGCCAGCTCACCGGAACAGGGGGATAATTCACCCCTCCACTTT.

This clone was seen a handful of times. Different DNA sequences within this sample yield the same CDR3. The chain is built from TRBV7-6 and TRBJ1-6; D is unclear. Germline CDR1 is SGHVS and CDR2 is FNYEAQ. Trimming stripped 4 bases from V and 8 bases from J, with 9 bases between. The CDR3 length is 13 residues. The CDR3 protein is CASSSAGDSPLHF. CDR3 DNA sequence: TGTGCCAGCAGCTCCGCGGGTGATTCACCCCTCCACTTT.

This clone has only a few counts. J is TRBJ2-7 and V is TRBV6-2 or TRBV6-3; 7 nucleotides match TRBD2. The CDR3 sequence is 18 residues long. CDR1 and CDR2 (germline): MNHEY, SVGEGT. J was trimmed by 2 bases and V by 2 bases; bases with no gene match: 15. The CDR3 here is CASSYGFLSGANAYEQYF. The CDR3 coding sequence is TGTGCCAGCAGTTACGGGTTTTTAAGCGGGGCGAACGCCTACGAGCAGTACTTC.

The table lists this clone with a count of one. The chain recombines TRBV5-1 with TRBJ1-1, with TRBD1 as a possible D gene (5 bases). CDR1 is SGHRS, CDR2 YFSETQ, per germline. The CDR3 has 14 residues. Trimming pared 4 bases from V and 1 base from J, leaving 11 bases between. In DNA form, the CDR3 reads TGCGCCAGCAGCGTTACAGGTCCGAACACTGAAGCTTTCTTT. Translated: CASSVTGPNTEAFF.

CDR3 in amino acids: CASSRGGQSNTGELFF. CDR3 in DNA: TGTGCCAGCAGCCGCGGTGGACAGTCTAACACCGGGGAGCTGTTTTTT. The chain links TRBV7-9 to TRBJ2-2; a weak D match, TRBD1 (6 bases). The CDR3 has 16 residues. The V and J ends lost 5 bases and 2 bases respectively, with 15 bases between them. Germline V gene lookup returns CDR1 SEHNR and CDR2 FQNEAQ (reference sequence).

The rearrangement uses TRBV30 and TRBJ1-2; maybe TRBD1 (6 bases). CDR1 GTSNPN and CDR2 SVGIG come from the germline V gene (reference sequence). V was trimmed by 4 bases and J by 8 bases, leaving 14 bases between them. The CDR3 loop spans 12 amino acids. For the CDR3, the DNA is TGTGCCTGGAACCAGGGGACGAGGGGCTACACCTTC. The encoded protein is CAWNQGTRGYTF.

This clone was seen once. This chain links TRBV7-8 with TRBJ2-5; 10 bases match TRBD2. Germline V CDR1 and CDR2: SGHVS, FQNEAQ. The CDR3 extends over 17 amino acids. V lost 5 bases, J lost 3 bases, and 12 bases stayed unmatched. The CDR3 protein is CASSPNLLAGWKETQYF. The CDR3 coding sequence is TGTGCCAGCAGCCCGAACCTACTAGCGGGGTGGAAAGAGACCCAGTACTTC.

In nucleotides, the CDR3 is TGTGCCAGCAGCGCGGGACAGGGGAATTCACCCCTCCACTTT. Residues: CASSAGQGNSPLHF. The chain joins TRBV14 to TRBJ1-6; TRBD1 aligns across 10 bases. V shed 5 bases and J 7 bases; nucleotides not matched to a gene: 2. Germline CDR1 and CDR2: SGHDN and FVKESK. This CDR3 is built from 14 residues.

The rearrangement joins TRBV19 to TRBJ1-5; a weak D match, TRBD1 (6 bases). In germline, CDR1 is LNHDA, CDR2 SQIVND (reference sequence). The CDR3 sequence is 15 residues long. V was cut by 3 bases and J by 0 bases, with 9 bases left in between. The CDR3, as DNA: TGTGCCAGTAGTATTGGACAGTTTAGCAATCAGCCCCAGCATTTT. Translating gives CASSIGQFSNQPQHF. Combining the CDR3 with reference TRBV19 and TRBJ1-5 gives the whole variable domain DGGITQSPKYLFRKEGQNVTLSCEQNLNHDAMYWYRQDPGQGLRLIYYSQIVNDFQKGDIAEGYSVSREKKESFPLTVTSAQKNPTAFYLCASSIGQFSNQPQHFGDGTRLSIL.